This T cell receptor beta chain was captured in a study of blood T cells in healthy people across ages. This clonotype was detected many times. The germline V gene has CDR1 SQVTM and CDR2 ANQGSEA. The junction had 5 bases not matched to a gene; V was cut back by 7 bases and J by 2 bases. The CDR3 is made up of 13 amino acids. Primers used in a second PCR of roughly 6 to 11 cycles were a sample-barcoded 5' primer and a J-beta primer mix. TCRdb re-analysed the 5' RACE reads in MiXCR, keeping a single row per CDR3 protein. The sample yields 650,000 to 1,000,000 distinct CDR3 sequences, 35% to 40% seen once.

The clonotype originates from a man between 18 and 35 years old in good health. The specimen was blood. V gene TRBV29-1 combines with J gene TRBJ1-2, with 9 bases aligning to TRBD1. CDR3 nucleotide sequence: TGCAGCGGCGGGACAGGGTTCAACTATGGCTACACCTTC. Its protein product is CSGGTGFNYGYTF.